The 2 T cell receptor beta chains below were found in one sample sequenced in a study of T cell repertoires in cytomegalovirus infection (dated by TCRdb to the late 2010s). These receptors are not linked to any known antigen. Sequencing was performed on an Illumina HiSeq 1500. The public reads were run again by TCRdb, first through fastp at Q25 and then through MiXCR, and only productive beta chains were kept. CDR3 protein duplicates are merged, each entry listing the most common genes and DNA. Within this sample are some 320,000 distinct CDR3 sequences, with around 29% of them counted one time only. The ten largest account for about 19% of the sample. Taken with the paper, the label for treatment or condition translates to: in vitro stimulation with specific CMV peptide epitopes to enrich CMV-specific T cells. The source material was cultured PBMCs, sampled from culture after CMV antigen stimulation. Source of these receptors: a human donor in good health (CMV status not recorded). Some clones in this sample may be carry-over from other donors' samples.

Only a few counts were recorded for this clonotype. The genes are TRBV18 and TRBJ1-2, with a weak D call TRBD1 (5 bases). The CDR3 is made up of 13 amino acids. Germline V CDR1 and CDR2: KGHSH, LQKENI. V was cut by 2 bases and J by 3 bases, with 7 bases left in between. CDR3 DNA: TGTGCCAGCTCACCAGTAGGGGACTATGGCTACACCTTC. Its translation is CASSPVGDYGYTF.

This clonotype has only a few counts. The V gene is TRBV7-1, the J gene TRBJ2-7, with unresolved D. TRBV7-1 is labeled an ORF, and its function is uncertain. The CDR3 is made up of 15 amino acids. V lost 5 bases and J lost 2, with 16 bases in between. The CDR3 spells CASSPYRSGPYEQYF. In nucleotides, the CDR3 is TGTGCCAGCAGCCCCTACCGATCAGGTCCCTACGAGCAGTACTTC.